This TCR beta chain was profiled in a study of T cells in Graves' hyperthyroidism and ophthalmopathy. Newly diagnosed patients aged 18 to 65 had hyperthyroidism of under 2 months' duration. The ends lost 1 base at V and 5 bases at J; junction bases unmatched: 7. This CDR3 is 16 amino acids long. CDR1 and CDR2 (germline): SGHDN, FVKESK. This clonotype was recorded at least ten times. RNA transcripts provided the source from which TCR beta CDR3 regions were amplified. Initially, a first-round RT-PCR of the TCR CDR3 employed the HTBI primer set. Using its own MiXCR run on the multiplex PCR reads, TCRdb lists one record per CDR3 protein. Among about 570,000 distinct CDR3 sequences listed, 14% were seen once.

This clonotype was sampled from a woman aged 40 to 50 with Graves' hyperthyroidism. Material for sequencing was blood. The J gene is TRBJ2-5, the V gene TRBV14; TRBD2 agrees at 10 bases. CDR3 bases: TGTGCCAGCAGCCAAGTGCTAGCGGGAGTGTGGGAGACCCAGTACTTC. This codes for CASSQVLAGVWETQYF.